This T cell receptor (beta chain) comes out of a study of identical twins' blood T cells. Each CDR3 protein gets one entry after TCRdb re-called the 5' RACE reads with MiXCR. This sample has roughly 380,000 distinct CDR3 sequences, with about 28% found just once. The CDR3 is made up of 16 amino acids. The germline V and J ends were trimmed by 5 bases and 0 bases, with 16 bases remaining between them. CDR1 is SEHNR, CDR2 FQNEAQ, per germline (reference sequence). This chain joins TRBV7-9 and TRBJ1-1; D might be TRBD1 (6 bases). Material: PBMCs. This clonotype originated in a woman between 18 and 55 years old in good health. The CDR3, as DNA: TGTGCCAGCAGCCGAGGGGGTCAATGGATGAACACTGAAGCTTTCTTT. It specifies CASSRGGQWMNTEAFF. Looking up the rest from reference TRBV7-9 and TRBJ1-1 gives the full variable domain: DTGVSQNPRHKITKRGQNVTFRCDPISEHNRLYWYRQTLGQGPEFLTYFQNEAQLEKSRLLSDRFSAERPKGSFSTLEIQRTEQGDSAMYLCASSRGGQWMNTEAFFGQGTRLTVV.